Listed below are T cell receptor beta chains from one sample, sequenced in a study of blood T cell repertoires in COVID-19. The method was immunoSEQ multiplex PCR; TCRdb's version includes in-frame clones alone and lacks a portion of them. The sample holds about 230,000 clones, approximately 84% seen once. Sequencing input: peripheral blood. These receptors were obtained from a middle-aged man with acute or convalescent COVID-19. The CDR3 runs from the conserved cysteine through the conserved F or W. A D gene is named only where the DNA matches it firmly. The size of a clone is reported for some rows only, either as once, few or many, or as a class for expanded clones.

D	V	J	size	CDR3	DNA
TRBD1	TRBV4-1	TRBJ1-2	once	CASSQRTGILMF	TGCGCCAGCAGCCAGCGGACAGGGATCCTAATGTTC
TRBD1	TRBV27	TRBJ1-5	.	CASSPPPGQGHQPQHF	TGTGCCAGCAGTCCCCCCCCAGGACAGGGGCATCAGCCCCAGCATTTT
.	TRBV7-9	TRBJ1-2	.	CASSPAGGDYGYTF	TGTGCCAGCAGCCCAGCGGGGGGTGACTATGGCTACACCTTC
.	TRBV4-1	TRBJ2-3	.	CASSQGQGGTDTQYF	TGCGCCAGCAGCCAAGGGCAGGGTGGGACAGATACGCAGTATTTT
TRBD1	TRBV13	TRBJ1-2	medium-sized	CASSTRTGVGYTF	TGTGCCAGCAGCACTCGGACAGGGGTAGGCTACACCTTC
.	TRBV10-3	TRBJ1-1	.	CASRHNTEAFF	TGTGCCTCCCGACATAACACTGAAGCTTTCTTT
TRBD2	TRBV12-5	TRBJ2-7	.	CASGLARGTSVDEQYF	TGTGCTAGTGGTTTGGCCAGGGGGACTAGCGTCGACGAGCAGTACTTC
TRBD1	TRBV6-5	TRBJ1-1	.	CASTQGARVDTEAFF	TGTGCCAGCACCCAGGGGGCGCGGGTGGACACTGAAGCTTTCTTT
TRBD2	TRBV6-4	TRBJ2-7	.	CASRESREGRPYEQYF	TGTGCCAGCAGAGAGAGCCGGGAGGGCCGCCCCTACGAGCAGTACTTC
.	TRBV10-3	TRBJ1-3	.	CAISDAGAGNTIYF	TGTGCCATCAGTGACGCAGGGGCTGGAAACACCATATATTTT
.	TRBV6-5	TRBJ1-1	.	CASRLTQGYEAFF	TGTGCCAGCAGGTTAACCCAGGGTTATGAAGCTTTCTTT
.	TRBV11-2	TRBJ2-1	.	CASSPTGEREQFF	TGTGCCAGCAGCCCCACCGGGGAACGAGAGCAGTTCTTC
.	TRBV7-9	TRBJ1-2	.	CASSPSTRTAGTF	TGTGCCAGCAGCCCATCAACCCGGACAGCGGGGACCTTC
TRBD2	TRBV9	TRBJ2-3	.	CASSEAMGGRTDTQYF	TGTGCCAGCAGCGAAGCCATGGGGGGGAGAACAGATACGCAGTATTTT